The 17 T cell receptor beta chains given below trace back to one sample, sequenced in a study of response to subunit inactivated influenza vaccine. TCRdb recomputed calls from the RT-PCR reads with MiXCR, one row per CDR3 protein. The table has more than 700,000 distinct CDR3 sequences, 21% seen once. The starting material was PBMCs from blood, obtained around 5 days after vaccination. The receptors shown here come from a man between 50 and 59 years old who received an inactivated influenza vaccine.

The gene calls are TRBV4-2 and TRBJ2-5; TRBD2 aligns across 7 bases. This CDR3 has 13 residues. Germline lookup yields CDR1 LGHNA and CDR2 YNFKEQ. Losses at the gene ends were 6 bases for V and 5 bases for J; bases not matched to a gene: 6. DNA of the CDR3: TGTGCCAGCAGGCTAAGCGGGGAGGAGACCCAGTACTTC. As protein: CASRLSGEETQYF.

The V and J genes are TRBV7-3 and TRBJ2-1, with 10 positions matching TRBD2. CDR1 SGHTA and CDR2 FQGTGA come from the germline V gene. J lost 2 bases, V lost 4 bases, and 2 bases had no gene match. The CDR3 runs to 15 residues. The CDR3 region has the DNA TGTGCCAGCAGCTATAGCGGGAGGACCTACAATGAGCAGTTCTTC. It is translated as CASSYSGRTYNEQFF.

This clonotype was recorded at least ten times. This chain connects TRBV7-2 to TRBJ2-7, with unresolved D. V was shortened by 1 base and J by 8 bases, with 6 bases between the two germline ends. The CDR3 spans 11 residues. Germline values: CDR1 SGHTA, CDR2 FQGNSA. The CDR3, as DNA: TGTGCCAGCAGCTTAGAGTCCCAGCAGTACTTC. The encoded protein is CASSLESQQYF.

This clonotype has a handful of counts. This rearrangement joins TRBV6-2 or TRBV6-3 to TRBJ2-7; TRBD1 is a possible D gene (7 bases). Per germline, CDR1 MNHEY and CDR2 SVGEGT. This CDR3 contains 14 residues. Trimming left V 2 bases short and J 4 bases short, with 12 bases between. CDR3 DNA: TGTGCCAGCAGTTACCAGGGGGGCCGGTACGAGCAGTACTTC. Its translation is CASSYQGGRYEQYF.

This clonotype occurred many times. V usage is TRBV5-1 and J usage is TRBJ2-1; a weak D match, TRBD2 (7 bases). This CDR3 is 14 amino acids long. Germline V gives CDR1 SGHRS, CDR2 YFSETQ. V lost 4 bases and J 5 bases, leaving 13 bases between the germline ends. The CDR3 DNA follows: TGCGCCAGCAGCCTGCGGGGGCCTGACAATGAGCAGTTCTTC. Amino acid sequence: CASSLRGPDNEQFF.

This clonotype came up a few times. CDR3 residues: CASSVQATQNTGELFF. CDR3 nucleotide sequence: TGTGCCAGCAGCGTTCAAGCGACCCAGAACACCGGGGAGCTGTTTTTT. V and J are TRBV9 and TRBJ2-2; D is undetermined. The germline V and J ends were trimmed by 2 bases and 1 base, with 12 bases remaining between them. Germline values: CDR1 SGDLS, CDR2 YYNGEE. This CDR3 contains 16 residues.

This clonotype was detected only a few times. The chain carries TRBV5-6 and TRBJ2-1; tentatively, D is TRBD1 (6 bases). This CDR3 has 17 residues. V was cut by 4 bases and J by 0 bases, with 17 bases left in between. Germline V CDR1 and CDR2: SGHDT, YYEEEE. The CDR3 sequence is CASSTLPGQSSYNEQFF. CDR3 coding DNA: TGTGCCAGCAGCACACTACCAGGACAGAGCTCCTACAATGAGCAGTTCTTC.

The chain couples TRBV29-1 to TRBJ1-1, with 7 bases that match TRBD1. Germline-derived CDR1 and CDR2 are SQVTM and ANQGSEA. The V segment lost 0 bases and the J segment 11 bases; nucleotides outside the gene matches: 6. The CDR3 has 12 amino acids. CDR3 sequence reads: CSVEDLVTGAFF. CDR3 nucleotides: TGCAGCGTTGAAGATCTGGTGACAGGGGCTTTCTTT.

V usage is TRBV4-3 and J usage is TRBJ2-2, with TRBD2 matching over 7 bases. The CDR3 runs 16 residues. Germline V lookup: CDR1 LGHNA, CDR2 YSLEER. The ends lost 1 base at V and 4 bases at J; junction bases unmatched: 6. The CDR3 region is CASSQGVGGSTGELFF. As DNA, the CDR3 is TGCGCCAGCAGCCAAGGTGTCGGGGGGAGCACCGGGGAGCTGTTTTTT.

This clonotype was counted at least ten times. V usage is TRBV5-1 and J usage is TRBJ2-7; 9 bases match TRBD1. CDR3 size: 15 residues. Germline CDR1 SGHRS, CDR2 YFSETQ. V was clipped by 1 base and J by 2 bases; unmatched bases: 4. The CDR3 DNA is TGCGCCAGCAGCTTGTACTGGGACAGGGCCTACGAGCAGTACTTC. Protein: CASSLYWDRAYEQYF.

This clonotype was picked up many times. The rearrangement uses TRBV12-3 or TRBV12-4 and TRBJ1-5, with 7 bases lining up with TRBD1. There are 15 residues in the CDR3. V gave up 7 bases and J gave up 3 bases; unmatched junction bases: 9. The CDR3: CASNYAGGVNQPQHF. The CDR3 DNA sequence: TGTGCCAGCAACTATGCAGGGGGGGTCAATCAGCCCCAGCATTTT.

In its sample, this clonotype was seen many times. The chain combines TRBV7-6 with TRBJ1-2, with D unresolved. The V end was cut by 5 bases, the J end by 2 bases, with 21 bases between. The germline V gene encodes CDR1 SGHVS and CDR2 FNYEAQ. The CDR3 is 17 amino acids. The CDR3 spells CASSNSVGWETNYGYTF. CDR3 sequence (DNA): TGTGCCAGCAGCAATTCGGTCGGGTGGGAAACAAACTATGGCTACACCTTC.

The DNA of the CDR3 is TGTGCCAGCAGCCTTAGCACCCTGGGACAGCCCTACGAGCAGTACTTC. It specifies CASSLSTLGQPYEQYF. The chain links TRBV7-8 to TRBJ2-7; TRBD1 matches 7 bases. This CDR3 is 16 amino acids long. Losses at the gene ends were 5 bases for V and 2 bases for J; bases not matched to a gene: 12. CDR1 is SGHVS and CDR2 is FQNEAQ in the germline V gene.

In this sample, this clonotype turned up many times. The chain has TRBV12-3 or TRBV12-4 and TRBJ2-7; D uncertain. Trimming removed 6 bases at V and 2 bases at J, with 17 bases between. The CDR3 contains 15 residues. DNA of the CDR3: TGTGCCAGCAGCAAGAATGGAGTGCTTACCTACGAGCAGTACTTC. Translating gives CASSKNGVLTYEQYF.

This chain joins TRBV9 and TRBJ2-7; the D is unclear. Per the germline V gene, CDR1 is SGDLS and CDR2 is YYNGEE. Trimming left V 0 bases short and J 0 bases short, with 10 bases between. The length of the CDR3 is 15 residues. In DNA form, the CDR3 reads TGTGCCAGCAGCGTAGATCTTCAGAACTCCTACGAGCAGTACTTC. This gives the protein CASSVDLQNSYEQYF.

The V and J genes are TRBV7-2 and TRBJ1-2; D is unclear. The CDR3 spans 13 residues. Germline CDR1 SGHTA, CDR2 FQGNSA. V was pared by 1 base and J by 5 bases, with 8 bases between. DNA of the CDR3: TGTGCCAGCAGCTTAGGTGCGGGGTATGGCTACACCTTC. This encodes CASSLGAGYGYTF.

This clonotype was counted between two and nine times. The rearrangement uses TRBV15 and TRBJ2-1; 8 bases agree with TRBD2. J lost 4 bases, V lost 3 bases, and 5 bases had no gene match. The CDR3 is 15 residues long. Looked up from germline, CDR1 is LNHNV and CDR2 is YYDKDF (reference sequence). This CDR3 is CATSRRGDSYNEQFF. DNA of the CDR3: TGTGCCACCAGCAGGCGGGGGGACTCTTACAATGAGCAGTTCTTC.